These T cell receptor beta chains were read from a single sample in a study of blood T cell repertoires in COVID-19. Some clones are missing from TCRdb's copy, which holds only in-frame ones; the method was immunoSEQ multiplex PCR. The table has over 150,000 clones, around 80% seen once. The sequenced material came from peripheral blood. The receptors were sampled from a woman between 70 and 85 years old who had recovered from COVID-19. CDR3s leave out the opening cysteine and the closing phenylalanine or tryptophan. D genes are given only for firm matches.

j_call	d_call	v_call	cdr3_aa
TRBJ2-7	NA	TRBV12-3/TRBV12-4	ASSFAEAEQY
TRBJ2-1	TRBD2	TRBV4-1	ASSQDALAGEGDEQF
TRBJ2-5	NA	TRBV5-4	ASSPSGEETQY
TRBJ2-5	NA	TRBV5-4	ASSSGGGETQY
TRBJ1-5	NA	TRBV28	ASGRDSNQPQH
TRBJ2-7	NA	TRBV6-1	ASSEATPTYEQY
TRBJ2-3	NA	TRBV5-1	ASSFGGGTDTQY
TRBJ2-5	NA	TRBV27	ASSLRAPTDGRGQETQY
TRBJ2-3	TRBD2	TRBV6-6	ASAGLAGGTDTQY
TRBJ2-5	NA	TRBV4-2	ASSQEGPQETQY
TRBJ1-1	NA	TRBV19	ASRRKGGENTEAF
TRBJ2-7	TRBD1	TRBV7-3	ASSSSGQAYEQY
TRBJ1-5	NA	TRBV3-1/TRBV3-2	ASSPPGSNQPQH
TRBJ2-7	NA	TRBV15	ATSSGGTSSYEQY
TRBJ1-2	NA	TRBV6-5	ASRRGVGANYGYT
TRBJ1-4	NA	TRBV27	ASSLWGPGGGLF
TRBJ1-3	TRBD1	TRBV9	ASSAAGTGVTGNTIY
TRBJ2-1	NA	TRBV18	ASSPPQGNEQF
TRBJ1-1	TRBD1	TRBV3-1/TRBV3-2	ASSQGRGRVAF
TRBJ1-5	NA	TRBV28	ASSFLVRGVQPQH
TRBJ1-1	TRBD1	TRBV7-9	ASSPTGGNTEAF
TRBJ1-5	NA	TRBV7-8	ASSPMAAPYSNQPQH
TRBJ1-2	NA	TRBV5-4	ASSYQTRGGYT
TRBJ1-2	TRBD1	TRBV6-5	ASSYGGQGAYGYT
TRBJ1-1	TRBD1	TRBV30	AWSRNRGAEAF
TRBJ1-5	NA	TRBV28	ASSLANWSNQPQH
TRBJ1-1	TRBD1	TRBV5-1	ASSPPTGGTVNEAF
TRBJ1-4	NA	TRBV7-9	ASTRQALATNEKLF
TRBJ2-1	TRBD2	TRBV19	ASSPGLAGGRGYNEQF
TRBJ2-4	TRBD2	TRBV9	ASSVGVGRDIQY
TRBJ1-2	NA	TRBV27	ASSKYVSQVNYGYT
TRBJ2-7	TRBD2	TRBV6-5	ASIRTSGSYEQY
TRBJ1-2	TRBD1	TRBV7-9	ASSFTGDGGYT
TRBJ2-3	NA	TRBV3-1/TRBV3-2	ASSQDPFLPQY
TRBJ2-3	NA	TRBV11-3	ASSVASGTSTDTQY
TRBJ2-2	TRBD2	TRBV2	ASRPGTSGYGELF
TRBJ1-6	NA	TRBV2	ATRGQGGNSPLH
TRBJ2-1	TRBD2	TRBV6-6	ASRVRGSGSYNEQF
TRBJ1-1	NA	TRBV2	ASRTSGTEAF
TRBJ2-1	TRBD2	TRBV3-1/TRBV3-2	ASSQWAGGSYNEQF
TRBJ1-2	TRBD1	TRBV6-4	ASSPNRGGYGYT
TRBJ1-1	NA	TRBV18	ASSPETGAF
TRBJ2-3	TRBD1	TRBV7-2	ASSLMGQGTDTQY
TRBJ1-2	NA	TRBV7-3	ASSSHPTGGYT
TRBJ1-1	NA	TRBV7-3	ASSPRGAPHTEAF
TRBJ1-1	TRBD1	TRBV6-4	ASTSTGVMNTEAF
TRBJ2-1	TRBD2	TRBV7-9	ASSPPGLAGYNEQF
TRBJ1-2	TRBD1	TRBV19	ASFRGIYGYT
TRBJ1-2	NA	TRBV6-5	ASNTRRQYYGYT
TRBJ2-5	NA	TRBV29-1	SVDRPRRGETQY